Shown below are 3 T cell receptor beta chains from a single sample sequenced in a study of cytomegalovirus exposure and HLA in healthy donors. The study ran its PCR with 60 Vbeta and 13 Jbeta primers. Produced via immunoSEQ multiplex PCR; TCRdb's table is partial and in-frame only. Of some 270,000 clones listed, about nine tenths are singletons. Input material: PBMCs. These receptors were obtained from a girl aged 2 to 9 in good health and CMV-seronegative.

The chain joins TRBV5-1 to TRBJ2-2; a possible D gene is TRBD1 (6 bases). The CDR3 is 15 amino acids. CDR1 is SGHRS and CDR2 is YFSETQ in the germline V gene. V was trimmed by 6 bases and J by 5 bases, leaving 17 bases between them. The CDR3 protein is CASTRGGGGTGELFF. The CDR3 nucleotides are TGCGCCAGCACCAGGGGTGGTGGTGGTACCGGGGAGCTGTTTTTT. The full variable domain, its missing parts supplied by reference TRBV5-1 and TRBJ2-2, is KAGVTQTPRYLIKTRGQQVTLSCSPISGHRSVSWYQQTPGQGLQFLFEYFSETQRNKGNFPGRFSGRQFSNSRSEMNVSTLELGDSALYLCASTRGGGGTGELFFGEGSRLTVL.

The chain employs TRBV5-5 and TRBJ1-4, with D possibly matching TRBD1 (6 bases). Trimming removed 4 bases from V and 4 bases from J, with 23 bases in between. Germline V gene data show CDR1 as SGHKS and CDR2 as YYEKEE (reference sequence). The CDR3 runs 18 residues. CDR3 region: CASSPGGIQGRINEKLFF. CDR3 bases: TGTGCCAGCAGCCCGGGGGGGATCCAGGGGCGGATTAATGAAAAACTGTTTTTT.

V usage is TRBV5-5 and J usage is TRBJ2-4; possibly TRBD2 for D (5 bases). Deletions cut 0 bases from V and 8 bases from J, with 9 bases between. The CDR3 is made up of 13 amino acids. Germline CDR1 reads SGHKS; CDR2 reads YYEKEE (reference sequence). The CDR3, as DNA: TGTGCCAGCAGCTTGGATTGGGGAGACATTCAGTACTTC. This gives the protein CASSLDWGDIQYF.